A selection of T cell receptor beta chains follows, all from one sample in a study of blood T cell repertoires in COVID-19. Profiling relied on immunoSEQ multiplex PCR, and the TCRdb table lists in-frame clones only, not all of them. Here the sample spans 250,000 or so clones, about three quarters being singletons. Sequencing was performed on peripheral blood. These receptors were collected from a woman of 80 years or more with acute or convalescent COVID-19. CDR3s include the opening cysteine and the closing phenylalanine or tryptophan. The order of the fields is CDR3 length, clone size, D gene, V gene, J gene, CDR3 DNA, CDR3 protein. The D gene is left open where the match is weak. Rows may omit the clone size; those that give it use once, few, many or a size class.

16	.	TRBD1	TRBV6-6	TRBJ1-5	TGTGCCAGCAGGAGTATAGGACAGGGTTCATCTCAGCCCCAGCATTTT	CASRSIGQGSSQPQHF
13	.	.	TRBV2	TRBJ2-1	TGTGCCAGCAGTGAAGCGGCCAGGGCAAGGCAGTTCTTC	CASSEAARARQFF
14	.	TRBD1	TRBV7-9	TRBJ2-7	TGTGCCAGCAGCTACGCCGGGACAGGGGACGAGCAGTACTTC	CASSYAGTGDEQYF
18	.	TRBD2	TRBV5-4	TRBJ2-1	TGTGCCAGCAGATTGGGACTAGCGGGAGGTGTGCGAGACAATGAGCAGTTCTTC	CASRLGLAGGVRDNEQFF
14	.	TRBD1	TRBV6-5	TRBJ1-1	TGTGCCAGCAGCCAACAGGGGGCGTGGACTGAAGCTTTCTTT	CASSQQGAWTEAFF
14	.	.	TRBV15	TRBJ2-7	TGTGCCACCAGCAGAGGTGGAGGGTTGTACGAGCAGTACTTC	CATSRGGGLYEQYF
15	few	TRBD2	TRBV28	TRBJ2-1	TGTGCCAGCCCGGCTAGCGGGAGCTCCTACAATGAGCAGTTCTTC	CASPASGSSYNEQFF
16	.	.	TRBV5-1	TRBJ1-1	TGCGCCAGCAGCTCAAGGCCAAGCGCCATGAACACTGAAGCTTTCTTT	CASSSRPSAMNTEAFF
19	.	.	TRBV21-1	TRBJ1-5	TGTGCCAGCAGCAAAGCTCCGTTTTTAGGACAGGGAAGCAATCAGCCCCAGCATTTT	CASSKAPFLGQGSNQPQHF
16	.	TRBD1	TRBV6-6	TRBJ2-2	TGTGCCAGCAGTTACTCCGGACAGGCGGGCACCGGGGAGCTGTTTTTT	CASSYSGQAGTGELFF
13	.	.	TRBV5-6	TRBJ1-2	TGTGCCAGCAGCTTGGGGGAGTTTTATGGCTACACCTTC	CASSLGEFYGYTF
15	.	.	TRBV6-6	TRBJ1-2	TGTGCCAGCACCACCCATGGGGCTTACAACTATGGCTACACCTTC	CASTTHGAYNYGYTF
13	.	TRBD1	TRBV5-1	TRBJ1-2	TGCGCCAGCAGCTTGGACAGGGGCTGGGGCTACACCTTC	CASSLDRGWGYTF
14	few	.	TRBV7-2	TRBJ1-2	TGTGCCAGCAGCTCCCTATTGATGGGGAGTGGCTACACCTTC	CASSSLLMGSGYTF
13	.	TRBD1	TRBV2	TRBJ1-2	TGTGCCAGCAGTCAACGACCGGACAGGGGCTACACCTTC	CASSQRPDRGYTF
17	few	.	TRBV21-1	TRBJ1-2	TGTGCCAGCAGCAAAGCGCAGGGGACACTTTCTAACTATGGCTACACCTTC	CASSKAQGTLSNYGYTF
18	.	.	TRBV5-8	TRBJ2-3	TGTGCCAGCAGCTTGGGGTGCCGGTCAGGTCCCACCACAGATACGCAGTATTTT	CASSLGCRSGPTTDTQYF
18	.	.	TRBV27	TRBJ1-6	TGTGCCAGCAGTTTCTTTGGTGCGGGGAGGTCCTATAATTCACCCCTCCACTTT	CASSFFGAGRSYNSPLHF
13	once	.	TRBV2	TRBJ2-1	TGTGCCAACAGGGTCAGTGCTTACAATGAGCAGTTCTTC	CANRVSAYNEQFF
13	few	.	TRBV24-1	TRBJ2-4	TGTGCCACCACTAGAGTAGCCAAAAACATTCAGTACTTC	CATTRVAKNIQYF
13	.	TRBD1	TRBV6-5	TRBJ2-7	TGTGCCAGCAAGGGACAGGGTGTGCACGAGCAGTACTTC	CASKGQGVHEQYF
15	few	.	TRBV21-1	TRBJ1-2	TGTGCCAGCAGCAAAGATGGGACAGGGAGCTATGGCTACACCTTC	CASSKDGTGSYGYTF
14	.	TRBD1	TRBV29-1	TRBJ2-7	TGCAGCGTTGGGCGACAGGGGGGCTCCTACGAGCAGTACTTC	CSVGRQGGSYEQYF
16	.	TRBD1	TRBV7-7	TRBJ2-5	TGTGCCAGCAGCCCCCTCGGGGCAGGGGGAGAAGAGACCCAGTACTTC	CASSPLGAGGEETQYF
14	.	TRBD1	TRBV2	TRBJ1-6	TGTGCCAGCTCGACAGGGGGCGGTGAATCACCCCTCCACTTT	CASSTGGGESPLHF
15	.	.	TRBV2	TRBJ2-2	TGTGCCAGCAGTGTGAACAGCCGGAACACCGGGGAGCTGTTTTTT	CASSVNSRNTGELFF
14	.	.	TRBV11-2	TRBJ2-2	TGTGCCAGCAGCTTAGATATAGTAGCCGGGGAGCTGTTTTTT	CASSLDIVAGELFF
17	.	TRBD1	TRBV5-1	TRBJ1-1	TGCGCCAGCAGCTTGGGGAGGACAGGGGGAATGAACACTGAAGCTTTCTTT	CASSLGRTGGMNTEAFF
14	.	TRBD1	TRBV6-1	TRBJ2-7	TGTGCCAGCAGTGAAACAGGGGTAGCCTACGAGCAGTACTTC	CASSETGVAYEQYF
15	.	TRBD1	TRBV30	TRBJ1-2	TGTGCCTGGACCCTGGGACAGGGGGCTGCAGATGGCTACACCTTC	CAWTLGQGAADGYTF
16	.	TRBD1	TRBV6-1	TRBJ2-5	TGTGCCAGCAGTGTTGGGACAGGGGGGGGCCAAGAGACCCAGTACTTC	CASSVGTGGGQETQYF
15	few	TRBD1	TRBV28	TRBJ2-2	TGTGCCATCCCAATGGGGACAGCAAACACCGGGGAGCTGTTTTTT	CAIPMGTANTGELFF
13	.	.	TRBV27	TRBJ2-4	TGTGCCAGCAGACTTAATTCGGCGGACATTCAGTACTTC	CASRLNSADIQYF
16	few	.	TRBV6-5	TRBJ1-4	TGTGCCAGCAGTTCAACCTTTATTGGGGAGAATGAAAAACTGTTTTTT	CASSSTFIGENEKLFF
13	.	.	TRBV5-4	TRBJ1-4	TGTGCCAGCAGCTTGGGGGCGGGGGAAAAACTGTTTTTT	CASSLGAGEKLFF
13	.	.	TRBV6-5	TRBJ2-7	TGTGCCAGCAGAACAGGCCCTGCTTACGAGCAGTACTTC	CASRTGPAYEQYF
14	once	TRBD2	TRBV27	TRBJ2-7	TGTGCCACCCTCCGGAAGCGGGGCCCCTACGAGCAGTACTTC	CATLRKRGPYEQYF
14	.	TRBD2	TRBV3-1/TRBV3-2	TRBJ2-3	TGTGCCAGCAGCCAAGGGACTAGCGGGCTTCAGCAGTATTTT	CASSQGTSGLQQYF
16	.	.	TRBV4-3	TRBJ1-2	TGCGCCAGCAGCCCCGCCTGGGGGGGTGCCAACTATGGCTACACCTTC	CASSPAWGGANYGYTF
16	.	TRBD2	TRBV10-2	TRBJ2-1	TGCGCCAGCAGTCACACCGGGACTAGCGGGAGGAATGAGCAGTTCTTC	CASSHTGTSGRNEQFF
12	once	.	TRBV7-9	TRBJ1-1	TGTGCCAGCAGCCCTTCAGCGGGGGAAGCTTTCTTT	CASSPSAGEAFF
16	few	.	TRBV10-2	TRBJ2-6	TGCGCCAGCTTGGGGGGATTCGGCTCTGGGGCCAACGTCCTGACTTTC	CASLGGFGSGANVLTF
13	.	TRBD1	TRBV27	TRBJ2-7	TGTGCCAGCAGGGGACGACAGGGCCACGAGCAGTACTTC	CASRGRQGHEQYF
16	.	TRBD1	TRBV28	TRBJ1-1	TGTGCCAGCAGCTTAAGGCAGGGGGCCTGGAACACTGAAGCTTTCTTT	CASSLRQGAWNTEAFF
13	.	.	TRBV10-1	TRBJ1-2	TGCGCCAGCAGTCAACAGGGAAACTATGGCTACACCTTC	CASSQQGNYGYTF
14	.	TRBD1	TRBV2	TRBJ1-6	TGTGCCAGCAGTATAGACAGGGGTAAATCACCCCTCCACTTT	CASSIDRGKSPLHF
15	.	TRBD2	TRBV7-9	TRBJ2-7	TGTGCCAGCAGCTTAGGCGCGGGAGGGCCGTCCGAGCAGTACTTC	CASSLGAGGPSEQYF
12	few	.	TRBV6-5	TRBJ1-6	TGTGCCAGCAGTTACCAAAACAGGGATCTCCACTTT	CASSYQNRDLHF
15	few	TRBD2	TRBV5-1	TRBJ2-7	TGCGCCAGCAGCCTCGGACTAGCGGGGAAGTACGAGCAGTACTTC	CASSLGLAGKYEQYF